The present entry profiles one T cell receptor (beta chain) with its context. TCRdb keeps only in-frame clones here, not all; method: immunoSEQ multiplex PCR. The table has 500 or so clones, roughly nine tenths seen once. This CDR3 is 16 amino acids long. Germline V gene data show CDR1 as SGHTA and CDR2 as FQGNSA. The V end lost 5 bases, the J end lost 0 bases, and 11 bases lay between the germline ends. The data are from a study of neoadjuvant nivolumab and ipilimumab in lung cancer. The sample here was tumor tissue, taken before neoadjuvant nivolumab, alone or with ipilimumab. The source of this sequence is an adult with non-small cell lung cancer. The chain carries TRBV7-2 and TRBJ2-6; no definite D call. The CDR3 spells CASSPFQYSGANVLTF. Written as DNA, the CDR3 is TGTGCCAGCAGCCCCTTTCAGTACTCTGGGGCCAACGTCCTGACTTTC.